The clone carrying this TCR beta chain was observed a few times. The antigen remains unidentified. There are 19 residues in the CDR3. Per germline, CDR1 SGHAT and CDR2 FQNNGV. With 4 bases removed from V and 1 base from J, the gap between germline ends came to 25 bases. These data are taken from a study of CD8+CD57+ T cells in acquired aplastic anemia. Study-level information: The mean DNA yield obtained from sorted CD4+ and CD8+ cells came to approximately 3.2 ug.

Profiles of TCR beta VDJ and CDR3 were generated from a genomic DNA template. TCRdb used MiXCR to reprocess the reads, holding one entry per CDR3 protein. Among 250,000 to 350,000 distinct CDR3 sequences listed, 55% to 60% were seen once. General study findings and limits: Roughly 31 CD8+ CDR3 sequences occurred in both the patients and the controls. CD8+ Simpson's diversity in patients was not significantly different from that in controls.

The chain links TRBV11-2 to TRBJ1-1; weak D call: TRBD1 (6 bases). Sequencing used sorted CD4+, CD8+, or CD8+CD57+ T cells (not recorded which) from PBMCs. This receptor was obtained from a human donor with severe aplastic anemia or a healthy control (not recorded which). The CDR3 protein is CASSSNLGGAGKSNTEAFF. CDR3 nucleotides: TGTGCCAGCAGCTCAAACCTGGGGGGGGCCGGGAAATCGAACACTGAAGCTTTCTTT.